Listed below are T cell receptor beta chains from one sample, sequenced in a study of T cells after yellow fever vaccination. Using its own MiXCR run on the 5' RACE reads, TCRdb lists one record per CDR3 protein. The sample lists some 250,000 distinct CDR3 sequences; about 3.9% were seen once. The input for sequencing was PBMCs, taken 15 days after the yellow fever booster vaccination. Source of these receptors: a man younger than 30 who received the YFV17D yellow fever vaccine. CDR3s include the opening cysteine and the closing phenylalanine or tryptophan. Fields, in order: V gene, clone size, J gene, D gene, CDR3 DNA, CDR3 protein. A D gene is named only where the DNA matches it firmly. Part of the rows lack a size; the others show once, few, many or a class for expanded clones.

>TRBV7-2|many|TRBJ2-2|NA
TGTGCCAGCAGCTTAGTTGGGTTCTCCGGGGAGCTGTTTTTT
CASSLVGFSGELFF
>TRBV27|many|TRBJ1-1|TRBD1
TGTGCCAGCAGTTGGAACCCGACAGGGATGAACACTGAAGCTTTCTTT
CASSWNPTGMNTEAFF
>TRBV3-2|NA|TRBJ1-2|NA
TGTGCCAGCAGCCCCAGGGTTATCTGCTACACCTTC
CASSPRVICYTF
>TRBV7-2|many|TRBJ2-3|NA
TGTGCCAGCAGCGCAGGGGGGGTGCAGTATTTT
CASSAGGVQYF
>TRBV3-1|many|TRBJ1-2|TRBD1
TGTGCCAGCAGCCAAGCTACAGGGGGCTATGGCTACACCTTC
CASSQATGGYGYTF
>TRBV5-1|many|TRBJ2-1|TRBD1
TGCGCCAGCAGCTTGGGGGACAGGCCGGTGGAAAATGAGCAGTTCTTC
CASSLGDRPVENEQFF
>TRBV5-1|many|TRBJ1-1|NA
TGCGCCAGCAGCTTGGGTCAGGGCGGTATGTACACTGAAGCTTTCTTT
CASSLGQGGMYTEAFF
>TRBV7-9|many|TRBJ1-4|NA
TGTGCCAGCAGCTTAGGGCTTCGGGGATATGAAAAACTGTTTTTT
CASSLGLRGYEKLFF
>TRBV6-6|NA|TRBJ2-1|TRBD2
TGTGCCAGCAGTTACTCTAGCGGGGGGCCGGAGTTTCCGTTCTTC
CASSYSSGGPEFPFF
>TRBV21-1|many|TRBJ2-2|NA
TGTGCCAGCAGCAACAGGGGGGGGCACGGGGAGCTGTTTTTT
CASSNRGGHGELFF
>TRBV5-6|many|TRBJ2-7|TRBD1
TGTGACGGCCGGGACAGGGCATTCTACGAGCAGTACTTC
CDGRDRAFYEQYF
>TRBV7-3|many|TRBJ2-2|NA
TGTGCCAGCAGCGAGTACCACAGAGCCTCCACCGGGGAGCTGTTTTTT
CASSEYHRASTGELFF
>TRBV7-2|many|TRBJ1-6|NA
TGTGCCAGCAGCTTCCAGGGTCCCTATAATTCACCCCTCCACTTT
CASSFQGPYNSPLHF
>TRBV5-1|many|TRBJ1-1|TRBD1
TGCGCCAGCAGCCTAACCGGGACAGATGAAGCTTTCTTT
CASSLTGTDEAFF
>TRBV20-1|few|TRBJ1-2|TRBD1
TGCAGTGCTAGAGATCTATCAGGAGGGGGCCGGGAGGAAAACTATGGCTACACCTTC
CSARDLSGGGREENYGYTF
>TRBV6-6|many|TRBJ1-1|NA
TGTGCCAGCAGAACCGACGGTTATGGGGGCACTGAAGCTTTCTTT
CASRTDGYGGTEAFF
>TRBV7-2|many|TRBJ2-4|NA
TGTGCCAGCAGCAAAACTTCGGACCTTATCCAGTACTTC
CASSKTSDLIQYF
>TRBV29-1|many|TRBJ2-2|NA
TGCAGCGCCGCGGACTCGAACACCGGGGAGCTGTTTTTT
CSAADSNTGELFF
>TRBV4-3|few|TRBJ1-5|NA
TGCGCCAGCAGCCAAGAGTTGTTTCAGCCCCAGCATTTT
CASSQELFQPQHF
>TRBV9|many|TRBJ2-3|TRBD2
TGTGCCAGCAGCCCCAGACTAGCCCCTGTTGGAGATACGCAGTATTTT
CASSPRLAPVGDTQYF
>TRBV12-3/TRBV12-4|many|TRBJ1-2|TRBD1
TGTGCCAGCAGCTCGGACCGGGACAGAAACTATGGCTACACCTTC
CASSSDRDRNYGYTF
>TRBV6-5|many|TRBJ2-2|NA
TGTGCCAGCAGTTACGGGGTTGCCGGGGAGCTGTTTTTT
CASSYGVAGELFF
>TRBV3-1|NA|TRBJ2-1|NA
TGTGCCAGCAGCCAAGTTATTAGCTCCTACAATGAGCAGTTCTTC
CASSQVISSYNEQFF
>TRBV2|many|TRBJ2-5|NA
TGTGCCAGCGGGGTAACGGCAGAGACCCAGTACTTC
CASGVTAETQYF
>TRBV12-3/TRBV12-4|many|TRBJ1-5|NA
TGTGCCAGCAGCCCAAGCAATCAGCCCCAGCATTTT
CASSPSNQPQHF
>TRBV7-8|many|TRBJ2-5|NA
TGTGCCAGCAGCTTACCCCGACAGGACTCCCAGTACTTC
CASSLPRQDSQYF
>TRBV5-1|many|TRBJ2-6|NA
TGCGCCAGCAGCCCCAGACCCTCTTCTGGGGCCAACGTCCTGACTTTC
CASSPRPSSGANVLTF
>TRBV5-1|NA|TRBJ1-1|NA
TGCGCCAGCATGTTGGGGGTGAACACTGAAGCTTTCTTT
CASMLGVNTEAFF
>TRBV5-1|many|TRBJ1-1|TRBD1
TGCGCCAGCAGCTTCAGGGACAGGGGGCAAACTGAAGCTTTCTTT
CASSFRDRGQTEAFF
>TRBV27|many|TRBJ2-7|NA
TGTGCCAGCGCACGGGGTACAGGGTACTCCTACGAGCAGTACTTC
CASARGTGYSYEQYF
>TRBV12-3/TRBV12-4|many|TRBJ2-5|TRBD1
TGTGCCAGCAGCCTACGGGGACAGTCCAAAGAGACCCAGTACTTC
CASSLRGQSKETQYF
>TRBV4-3|NA|TRBJ1-5|NA
TGCGCCAGCAGCCAAGATTTCGGGGGGCAACGACTGCCCCAGCATTTT
CASSQDFGGQRLPQHF
>TRBV12-3/TRBV12-4|many|TRBJ2-5|NA
TGTGCCAGCAGTTCACAGCTGGGCCAAGAGACCCAGTACTTC
CASSSQLGQETQYF
>TRBV5-1|many|TRBJ2-2|TRBD2
TGCGCCAGCAGCGGCTCCCGGGGGGAATCCGGGGAGCTGTTTTTT
CASSGSRGESGELFF
>TRBV4-3|many|TRBJ2-6|NA
TGCGCCAGCAGCCAAGATCCCGACTCTGGGGCCAACGTCCTGACTTTC
CASSQDPDSGANVLTF
>TRBV5-4|many|TRBJ1-2|NA
TGTGCCAGCAGCGGATACAGTACTACTAACTATGGCTACACCTTC
CASSGYSTTNYGYTF
>TRBV13|many|TRBJ2-1|TRBD2
TGTGCCAGCAGCTTAGGCCGGGGGAGCGGGGGCCTTTCCTACAATGAGCAGTTCTTC
CASSLGRGSGGLSYNEQFF
>TRBV5-1|many|TRBJ2-7|TRBD1
TGCGCCAGCAGCTGGAAGGGACAGGAAAGGAGCGAGCAGTACTTC
CASSWKGQERSEQYF
>TRBV6-2/TRBV6-3|many|TRBJ2-2|NA
TGTGCCAGCCGGTACCATGAGAACACCGGGGAGCTGTTTTTT
CASRYHENTGELFF
>TRBV20-1|many|TRBJ2-5|NA
TGCAGTGCTAGAGATGAGCCGGTGGGAGAGACCCAGTACTTC
CSARDEPVGETQYF
>TRBV23-1|many|TRBJ2-2|NA
TGCGCCAGCCCCCCGGCACCTCGGTTCACCGGGGAGCTGTTTTTT
CASPPAPRFTGELFF
>TRBV7-9|many|TRBJ1-2|NA
TGTGCCAGCAGCCGAGAACCAAACGACTATGGCTACACCTTC
CASSREPNDYGYTF
>TRBV20-1|many|TRBJ2-3|TRBD2
TGCAGTGCTATTAGCGGGGCTAGCACAGATACGCAGTATTTT
CSAISGASTDTQYF
>TRBV19|many|TRBJ2-1|NA
TGTGCCAGTAGTATAGATCTGGACACCGGCTCCTACAATGAGCAGTTCTTC
CASSIDLDTGSYNEQFF
>TRBV4-3|many|TRBJ2-1|NA
TGCGCCAGCAGCCCAAAGGACCAGTCCTACAATGAGCAGTTCTTC
CASSPKDQSYNEQFF
>TRBV7-2|many|TRBJ2-5|TRBD2
TGTGCCAGCAGCTTCCCTAGCGGGGGAGAGACCCAGTACTTC
CASSFPSGGETQYF
>TRBV5-6|NA|TRBJ2-1|NA
TGTGCCAGCAGCTACCCGCGAAATGAGCAGTTCTTC
CASSYPRNEQFF
>TRBV10-1|many|TRBJ2-3|NA
TGCGCCAGCAGTGACCACGAGTGGGGGGATACGCAGTATTTT
CASSDHEWGDTQYF
>TRBV27|many|TRBJ2-1|TRBD2
TGTGCCAGCAGGGATTGGCGGGGGGTCTACAATGAGCAGTTCTTC
CASRDWRGVYNEQFF
>TRBV3-1|many|TRBJ1-5|NA
TGTGCCAGCAGCCATGGACAGACCAATCAGCCCCAGCATTTT
CASSHGQTNQPQHF
>TRBV7-8|many|TRBJ1-2|TRBD1
TGTGCCAGCAGCTCCTACAGGGGGCTGGTCTATGGCTACACCTTC
CASSSYRGLVYGYTF
>TRBV10-3|NA|TRBJ1-1|NA
TGTGCCAGCAAATTGGGACGGGGGATCAATAACACTGAAGCTTTCTTT
CASKLGRGINNTEAFF
>TRBV5-1|many|TRBJ2-6|NA
TGCGCCAGCAAACTGGGAAGCGCCGGGGCCAACGTCCTGACTTTC
CASKLGSAGANVLTF